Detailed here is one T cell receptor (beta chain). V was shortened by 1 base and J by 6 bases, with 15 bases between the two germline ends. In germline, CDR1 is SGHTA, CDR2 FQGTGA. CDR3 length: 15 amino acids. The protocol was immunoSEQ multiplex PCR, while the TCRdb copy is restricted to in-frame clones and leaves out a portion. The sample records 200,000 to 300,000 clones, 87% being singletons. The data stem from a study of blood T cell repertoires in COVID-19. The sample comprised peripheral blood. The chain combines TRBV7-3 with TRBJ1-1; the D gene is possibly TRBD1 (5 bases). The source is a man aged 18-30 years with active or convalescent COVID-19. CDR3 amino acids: CASSLMPQGVAEAFF. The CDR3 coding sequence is TGTGCCAGCAGCTTAATGCCCCAGGGCGTGGCTGAAGCTTTCTTT.